The source of this TCR beta chain is a study of blood T cell repertoires in COVID-19. Overall study context: From the United States, Italy and Spain came samples of acute and convalescent COVID-19.

Participants reported their clinical history, and cohort assignment relied on those reports. Recovered participants had two consecutive negative NP/OP PCR tests, healthcare professional clearance, or symptom resolution. The V gene's germline CDR1 is MNHNY and CDR2 SVGAGI (reference sequence). This CDR3 region has 12 residues. Between the trimmed V and J ends, which lost 7 bases and 7 bases, there was a span of 13 bases. Source study methods: The authors estimated nucleated cell counts from reference gene primer amplification. Method: immunoSEQ multiplex PCR; TCRdb's copy keeps in-frame clones and lacks some. V and J calls and clone size follow that table, whereas D and trimming were derived from the DNA. The sample includes under 200,000 clones, less than 85% seen only once; the top ten take approximately 12%.

The sequenced sample was PBMCs or T cells enriched from blood (not recorded which). This chain uses TRBV6-6 with TRBJ1-2; unclear D gene. The receptor was isolated from a man aged 50 to 60 who had recovered from COVID-19. The CDR3 DNA reads as TGTGCCAGCATCGACTCGGGGTCTGGCTACACCTTC. Protein product: CASIDSGSGYTF.